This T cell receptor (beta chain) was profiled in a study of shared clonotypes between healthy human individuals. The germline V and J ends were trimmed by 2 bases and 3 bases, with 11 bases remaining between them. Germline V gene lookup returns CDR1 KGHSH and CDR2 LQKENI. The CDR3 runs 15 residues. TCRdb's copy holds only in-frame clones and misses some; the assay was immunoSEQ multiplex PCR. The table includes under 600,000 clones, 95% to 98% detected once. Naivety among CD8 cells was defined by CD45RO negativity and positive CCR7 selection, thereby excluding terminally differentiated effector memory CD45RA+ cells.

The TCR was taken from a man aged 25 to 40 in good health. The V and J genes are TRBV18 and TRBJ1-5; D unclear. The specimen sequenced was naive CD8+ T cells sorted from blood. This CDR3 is CASSPTEAANQPQHF. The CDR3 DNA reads TGTGCCAGCTCACCAACGGAGGCAGCCAATCAGCCCCAGCATTTT.